This TCR beta chain was found in a study of glioma-infiltrating T cells after dendritic cell vaccination. Germline CDR1 MNHEY, CDR2 SMNVEV (reference sequence). CDR3 size: 14 residues. V shed 6 bases and J 5 bases; nucleotides not matched to a gene: 3. This table comes from immunoSEQ multiplex PCR, and its TCRdb copy is limited to in-frame clones, with some not included. The sample lists tens of thousands of clones, 85% to 90% seen once, with less than 20% in the top ten. The material sequenced was blood, taken before dendritic cell vaccination. This chain joins TRBV27 and TRBJ2-7; 14 positions match TRBD2. This TCR was recovered from a human donor with glioblastoma. CDR3: CASRGLAGVDEQYF. The CDR3 DNA is TGTGCCAGCAGGGGACTAGCGGGAGTCGACGAGCAGTACTTC.